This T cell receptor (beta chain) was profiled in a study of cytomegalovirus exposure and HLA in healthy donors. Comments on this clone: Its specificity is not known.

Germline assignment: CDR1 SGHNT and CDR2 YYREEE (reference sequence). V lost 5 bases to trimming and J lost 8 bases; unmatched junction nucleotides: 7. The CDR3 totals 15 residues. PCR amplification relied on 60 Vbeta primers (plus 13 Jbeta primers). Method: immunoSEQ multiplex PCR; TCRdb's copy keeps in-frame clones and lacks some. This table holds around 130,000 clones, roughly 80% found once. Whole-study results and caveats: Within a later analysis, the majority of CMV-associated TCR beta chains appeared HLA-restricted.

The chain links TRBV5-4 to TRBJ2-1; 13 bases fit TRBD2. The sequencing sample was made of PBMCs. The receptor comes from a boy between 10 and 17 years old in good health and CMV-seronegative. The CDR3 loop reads CASRSGTSGTHEQFF. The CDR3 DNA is TGTGCCAGCAGGTCCGGGACTAGCGGGACCCATGAGCAGTTCTTC.